What follows describes a single T cell receptor beta chain. The antigen is not known. Trimming cost V 5 bases and J 7 bases; bases outside gene matches: 4. Germline V lookup: CDR1 KGHSY, CDR2 FQNENV. There are 14 residues in the CDR3. This record comes from a study of early T cells in non-severe SARS-CoV-2 infection. Study as a whole: Chains were not paired, and sequencing was done on bulk RNA from unsorted whole blood.

Regarding the study as a whole: Matches to VDJdb favored anti-spike CD8 responses and missed private and CD4 specificities.

cDNA molecules, individually, were tagged with unique molecular identifiers. One entry per CDR3 protein, called by TCRdb with MiXCR from the 5' RACE reads. The table has over 50,000 distinct CDR3 sequences, about 7.7% seen once. The source material was whole blood, sampled at baseline. V and J are TRBV16 and TRBJ2-2, with 10 nucleotides matching TRBD2. This TCR derives from an adult who was a healthcare worker with PCR-confirmed SARS-CoV-2 infection or an uninfected control (not recorded which). The CDR3 region is CASSERTSGGELFF. The CDR3 DNA reads TGTGCCAGCAGCGAAAGGACTAGCGGCGGGGAGCTGTTTTTT. The whole variable domain, filled in from reference TRBV16 and TRBJ2-2, reads GEEVAQTPKHLVRGEGQKAKLYCAPIKGHSYVFWYQQVLKNEFKFLISFQNENVFDETGMPKERFSAKCLPNSPCSLEIQATKLEDSAVYFCASSERTSGGELFFGEGSRLTVL.